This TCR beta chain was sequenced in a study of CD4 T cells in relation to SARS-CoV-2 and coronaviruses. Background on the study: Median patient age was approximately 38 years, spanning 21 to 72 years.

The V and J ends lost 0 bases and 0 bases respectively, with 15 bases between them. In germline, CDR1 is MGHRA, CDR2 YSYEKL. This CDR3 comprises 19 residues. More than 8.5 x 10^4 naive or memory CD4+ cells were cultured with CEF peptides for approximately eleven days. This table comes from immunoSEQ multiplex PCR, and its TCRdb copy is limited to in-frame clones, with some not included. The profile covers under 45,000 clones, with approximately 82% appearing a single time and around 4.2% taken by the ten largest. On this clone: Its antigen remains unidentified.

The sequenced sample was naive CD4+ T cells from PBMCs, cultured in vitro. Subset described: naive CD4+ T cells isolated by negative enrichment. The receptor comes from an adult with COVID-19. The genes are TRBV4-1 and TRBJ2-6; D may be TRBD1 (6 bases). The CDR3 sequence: CASSQDLGQPISGANVLTF. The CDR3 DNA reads TGCGCCAGCAGCCAAGATCTTGGACAGCCTATCTCTGGGGCCAACGTCCTGACTTTC.